The rows below give T cell receptor beta chains drawn from one sample of a study of T cell changes during pregnancy in multiple sclerosis. Clones were read by immunoSEQ multiplex PCR, and TCRdb kept only the in-frame ones, dropping some. The table records approximately 49,000 clones, approximately 92% of them present only once. Here the sequenced sample was CD4+ T cells from peripheral blood mononuclear cells, taken in the second trimester of pregnancy. The receptors come from a female donor in good health, enrolled as a control in a pregnancy study. The CDR3 runs from the conserved cysteine through the conserved F or W. A D gene is named only where the DNA matches it firmly. A row's size may be missing; if present it is once, few, many or a size class.

TRBD2,TRBJ2-5,-,TRBV25-1,TGTGCCAGCAGTTCCTTACTCGGAGCGGGAGTATCAGAGACCCAGTACTTC,CASSSLLGAGVSETQYF
TRBD1,TRBJ1-2,-,TRBV12-5,TGTGCTAGTGCTCTGGACAGGTCCGCCATAGCTTTCTATGGCTACACCTTC,CASALDRSAIAFYGYTF
-,TRBJ2-7,-,TRBV7-8,TGTGCCAGCATCGTACGGTCCTACGAGCAGTACTTC,CASIVRSYEQYF
-,TRBJ1-5,-,TRBV4-2,TGTGCCAGCAGCCAGACAAATCATCACGATCAGCCCCAGCATTTT,CASSQTNHHDQPQHF
TRBD1,TRBJ1-2,-,TRBV5-1,TGCGCCAGCAGCTTGGTTGGACAGGGTGGCTACACCTTC,CASSLVGQGGYTF
TRBD1,TRBJ1-4,-,TRBV6-1,TGTGCCAGCAGAGCCGGGACAGGGAGTGAAAAACTGTTTTTT,CASRAGTGSEKLFF
-,TRBJ2-7,-,TRBV10-2,TGCGCCAGCAGTAGCCCTACCTACGAGCAGTACTTC,CASSSPTYEQYF
-,TRBJ2-7,once,TRBV6-5,TGTGCCACCACCCCATCGGGGATCCCCTACGAGCAGTACTTC,CATTPSGIPYEQYF
TRBD2,TRBJ2-7,-,TRBV4-2,TGTGCCAGCAGCCCCACCGAGAGGGAGGGGCTCGGGCAGTACTTC,CASSPTEREGLGQYF
-,TRBJ2-7,-,TRBV6-5,TGTGCCAGCAGTTACTCTCCCTCGGGGGAGCAGTACTTC,CASSYSPSGEQYF
TRBD1,TRBJ2-1,-,TRBV28,TGTGCCAGCAGTTTGCCCTCCGGGACAGACAATGAGCAGTTCTTC,CASSLPSGTDNEQFF
TRBD1,TRBJ1-5,-,TRBV2,TGTGCCAGCAGTGGGGACAGGGCGGCTCAGCCCCAGCATTTT,CASSGDRAAQPQHF
TRBD2,TRBJ2-7,-,TRBV28,TGTGCCATTTCCACCGGGACTACCCCCTACGAGCAGTACTTC,CAISTGTTPYEQYF
TRBD2,TRBJ2-1,-,TRBV7-3,TGTGCCAGCAGCTTATCTGGGGCTAGCGGGAACAATGAGCAGTTCTTC,CASSLSGASGNNEQFF
-,TRBJ1-1,few,TRBV4-3,TGCGCCAGCAGCACCAGGGGTGGTGCTGAAGCTTTCTTT,CASSTRGGAEAFF
TRBD1,TRBJ1-6,few,TRBV6-5,TGTGCCAGCAGCCCGGGACAGGGGCATTCACCCCTCCACTTT,CASSPGQGHSPLHF
-,TRBJ2-7,once,TRBV7-2,TGTGCCAGCAGCTTATCTACAGGATCCTACGAGCAGTACTTC,CASSLSTGSYEQYF
-,TRBJ2-2,-,TRBV5-4,TGTGCCAGCAGCTTAGGGGAAACCGGGGAGCTGTTTTTT,CASSLGETGELFF
TRBD2,TRBJ2-7,-,TRBV6-5,TGTGCCAGCAGTAAGACTAGCGGGAGCTACGAGCAGTACTTC,CASSKTSGSYEQYF
-,TRBJ2-5,once,TRBV21-1,TGTGCCAGCACCCGAAGGGAGGGCGACCAAGAGACCCAGTACTTC,CASTRREGDQETQYF
TRBD1,TRBJ1-5,many,TRBV18,TGTGCCAGCTCACGCGGACAGGACACTTATCAGCCCCAGCATTTT,CASSRGQDTYQPQHF